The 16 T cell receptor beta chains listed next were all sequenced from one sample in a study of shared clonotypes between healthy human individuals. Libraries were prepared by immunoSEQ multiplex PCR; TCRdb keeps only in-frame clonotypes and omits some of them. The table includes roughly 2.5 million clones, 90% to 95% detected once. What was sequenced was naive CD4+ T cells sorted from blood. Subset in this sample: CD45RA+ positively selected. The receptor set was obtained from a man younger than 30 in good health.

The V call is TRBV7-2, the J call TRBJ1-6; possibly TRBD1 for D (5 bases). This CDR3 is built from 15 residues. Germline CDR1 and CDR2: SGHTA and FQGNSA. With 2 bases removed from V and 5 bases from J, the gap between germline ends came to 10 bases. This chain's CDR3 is CASSLQGRNNSPLHF. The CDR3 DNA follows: TGTGCCAGCAGCTTACAGGGCCGTAATAATTCACCCCTCCACTTT.

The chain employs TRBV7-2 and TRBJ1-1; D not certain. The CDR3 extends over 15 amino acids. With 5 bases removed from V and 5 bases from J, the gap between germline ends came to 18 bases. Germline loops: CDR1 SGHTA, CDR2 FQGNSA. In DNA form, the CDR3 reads TGTGCCAGCAGCCGACCGGAGAGGGCGGCGACTGAAGCTTTCTTT. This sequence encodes CASSRPERAATEAFF.

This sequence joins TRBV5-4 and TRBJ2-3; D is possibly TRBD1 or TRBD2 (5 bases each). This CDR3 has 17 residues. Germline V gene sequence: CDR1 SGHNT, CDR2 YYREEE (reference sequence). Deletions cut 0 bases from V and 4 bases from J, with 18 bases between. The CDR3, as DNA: TGTGCCAGCAGCTTGGACCGTGGGACCGGGTTGGCAGATACGCAGTATTTT. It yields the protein CASSLDRGTGLADTQYF.

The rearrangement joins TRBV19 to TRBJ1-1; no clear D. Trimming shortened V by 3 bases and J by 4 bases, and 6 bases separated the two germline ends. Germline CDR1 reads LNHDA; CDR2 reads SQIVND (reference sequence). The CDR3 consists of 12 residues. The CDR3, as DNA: TGTGCCAGTAGTATGAGGGTCACTGAAGCTTTCTTT. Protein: CASSMRVTEAFF.

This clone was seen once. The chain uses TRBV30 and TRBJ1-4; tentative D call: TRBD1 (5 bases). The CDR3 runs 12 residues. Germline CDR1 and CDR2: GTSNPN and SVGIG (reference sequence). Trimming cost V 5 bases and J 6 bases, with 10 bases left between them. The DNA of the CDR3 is TGTGCCTGGGGAGGGGATGATGAAAAACTGTTTTTT. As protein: CAWGGDDEKLFF.

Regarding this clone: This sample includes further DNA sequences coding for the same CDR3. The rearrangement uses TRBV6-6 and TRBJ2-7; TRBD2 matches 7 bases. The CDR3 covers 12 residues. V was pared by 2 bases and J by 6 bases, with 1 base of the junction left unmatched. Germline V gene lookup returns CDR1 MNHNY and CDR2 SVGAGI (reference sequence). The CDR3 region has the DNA TGTGCCAGCAGTTACGGCGGGGGCGAGCAGTACTTC. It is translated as CASSYGGGEQYF.

The CDR3 nucleotides read TGTGCCAGCAGCTCACGGATCCTCTCCTACGAGCAGTACTTC. This encodes CASSSRILSYEQYF. The chain links TRBV13 to TRBJ2-7; D uncertain. The ends were cut back, 4 bases at V and 0 bases at J, with 10 bases in the middle. Germline CDR1 is PRHDT and CDR2 is FYEKMQ (reference sequence). The CDR3 runs 14 residues.

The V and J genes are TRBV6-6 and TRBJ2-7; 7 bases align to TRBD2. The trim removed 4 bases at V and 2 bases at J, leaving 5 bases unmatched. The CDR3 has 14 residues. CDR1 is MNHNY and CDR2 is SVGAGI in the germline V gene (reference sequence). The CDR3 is CASSLTSATYEQYF. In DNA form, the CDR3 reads TGTGCCAGCAGTTTAACTAGCGCGACCTACGAGCAGTACTTC.

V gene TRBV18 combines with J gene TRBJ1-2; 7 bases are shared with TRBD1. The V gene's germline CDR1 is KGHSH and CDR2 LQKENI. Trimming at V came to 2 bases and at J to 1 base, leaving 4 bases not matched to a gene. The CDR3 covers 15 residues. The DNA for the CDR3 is TGTGCCAGCTCACCAGGGACAGCAAATAACTATGGCTACACCTTC. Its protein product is CASSPGTANNYGYTF.

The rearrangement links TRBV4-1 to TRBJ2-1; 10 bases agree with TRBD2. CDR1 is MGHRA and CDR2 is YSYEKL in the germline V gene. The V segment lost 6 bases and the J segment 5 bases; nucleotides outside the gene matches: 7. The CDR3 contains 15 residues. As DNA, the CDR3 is TGCGCCAGCAGACCCACTAGCGGGGCCCACAATGAGCAGTTCTTC. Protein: CASRPTSGAHNEQFF.

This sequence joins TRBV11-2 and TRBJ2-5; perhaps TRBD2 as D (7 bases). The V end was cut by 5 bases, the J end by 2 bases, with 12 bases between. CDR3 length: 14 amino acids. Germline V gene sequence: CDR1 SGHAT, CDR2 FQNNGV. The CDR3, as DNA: TGTGCCAGCAGCATCGGGGGGCCACAAGAGACCCAGTACTTC. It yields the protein CASSIGGPQETQYF.

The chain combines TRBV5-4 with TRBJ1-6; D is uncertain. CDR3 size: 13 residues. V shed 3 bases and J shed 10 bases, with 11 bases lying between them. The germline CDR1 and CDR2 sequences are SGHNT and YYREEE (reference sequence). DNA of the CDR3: TGTGCCAGCAGCTCCGTTAGTGAGTCACCCCTCCACTTT. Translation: CASSSVSESPLHF.

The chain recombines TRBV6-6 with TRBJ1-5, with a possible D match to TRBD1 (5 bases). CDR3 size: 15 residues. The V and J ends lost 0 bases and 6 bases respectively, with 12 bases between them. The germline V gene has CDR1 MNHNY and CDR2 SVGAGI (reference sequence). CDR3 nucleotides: TGTGCCAGCAGTTACTCGAATCCAGGGCTTCAGCCCCAGCATTTT. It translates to CASSYSNPGLQPQHF.

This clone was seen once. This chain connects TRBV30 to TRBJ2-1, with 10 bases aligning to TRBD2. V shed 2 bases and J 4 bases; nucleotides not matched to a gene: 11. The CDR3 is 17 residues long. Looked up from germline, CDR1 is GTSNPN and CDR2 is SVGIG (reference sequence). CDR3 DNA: TGTGCCTGGAGTCCCGGGACTAGCGCGAGAGGTTACAATGAGCAGTTCTTC. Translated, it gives CAWSPGTSARGYNEQFF.

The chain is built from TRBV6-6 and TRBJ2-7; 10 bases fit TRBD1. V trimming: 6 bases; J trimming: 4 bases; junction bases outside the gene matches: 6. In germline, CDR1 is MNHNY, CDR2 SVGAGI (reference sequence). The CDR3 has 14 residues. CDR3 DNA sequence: TGTGCCAGCAGAACAGGGACAGGGGTTTACGAGCAGTACTTC. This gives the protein CASRTGTGVYEQYF.

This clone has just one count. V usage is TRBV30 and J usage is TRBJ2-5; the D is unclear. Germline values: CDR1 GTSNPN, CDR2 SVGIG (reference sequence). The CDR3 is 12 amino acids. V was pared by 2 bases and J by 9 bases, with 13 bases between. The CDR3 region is CAWSRTSEPQYF. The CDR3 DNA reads TGTGCCTGGAGTCGGACCTCCGAGCCCCAGTACTTC.